These 32 T cell receptor beta chains were sequenced from one sample in a study of post-analysis software for immune sequencing data. Study-level results: Several TRBV segments were more frequent in patients than controls; TRBV5-6, TRBV5-1 and TRBV20-1 belonged to this group.

Unique molecular identifiers were built into the TCR beta cDNA libraries. TCRdb analysed the PCR reads with MiXCR anew, one entry per CDR3 protein. Here the sample spans 740,000 or so distinct CDR3 sequences, under 70% being singletons. Their target antigens are unknown. The sample taken for sequencing was blood. The receptors here all came from a girl aged 5 to 17 with multiple sclerosis.

This clonotype was recorded once. J is TRBJ2-7 and V is TRBV5-1; 9 bases fit TRBD1. From germline, CDR1 is SGHRS and CDR2 YFSETQ. The length of the CDR3 is 14 residues. Trimming at V came to 1 base and at J to 4 bases, leaving 3 bases not matched to a gene. The CDR3 DNA follows: TGCGCCAGCAGCTTGACAGGGGGCTGGTACGAGCAGTACTTC. It translates to CASSLTGGWYEQYF.

In this sample, this clonotype turned up a few times. CDR3 in DNA: TGTGCCAGCAGCCTCGGGACTAGCGTACAAGAGACCCAGTACTTC. It translates to CASSLGTSVQETQYF. V usage is TRBV14 and J usage is TRBJ2-5, with 10 positions matching TRBD2. CDR3 length: 15 amino acids. V gave up 4 bases and J gave up 2 bases; unmatched junction bases: 4. CDR1 SGHDN and CDR2 FVKESK come from the germline V gene.

The chain joins TRBV20-1 to TRBJ2-7, with 8 bases aligning to TRBD2. There are 16 residues in the CDR3. Germline V lookup: CDR1 DFQATT, CDR2 SNEGSKA (reference sequence). The J segment lost 4 bases and the V segment lost 1 base, leaving 12 bases of the junction unmatched. The CDR3 bases are TGCAGTGCTAGAGTCATCGGGGGGGCGAGACAGTACGAGCAGTACTTC. It specifies CSARVIGGARQYEQYF.

The chain has TRBV20-1 and TRBJ1-6, with 8 bases that match TRBD1. The CDR3 is 13 amino acids. The V gene end was trimmed by 3 bases and the J gene end by 8 bases; junction bases not matched to a gene: 3. Germline-derived CDR1 and CDR2 are DFQATT and SNEGSKA (reference sequence). The CDR3 DNA is TGCAGTGCTAGGGACAGGGCTTATTCACCCCTCCACTTT. Amino acids: CSARDRAYSPLHF.

This clonotype was seen only once. This chain joins TRBV11-1 and TRBJ2-3, with D perhaps TRBD1 or TRBD2 (6 bases each). Between the trimmed V and J ends, which lost 7 bases and 9 bases, there was a span of 11 bases. CDR1 is SGHAT and CDR2 is FQDESV in the germline V gene (reference sequence). The CDR3 loop spans 11 amino acids. The CDR3 spells CASKEGGTQYF. The CDR3, as DNA: TGTGCCAGCAAGGAGGGGGGAACGCAGTATTTT.

J is TRBJ2-6 and V is TRBV6-5; 8 bases are shared with TRBD1. Trimming cost V 0 bases and J 2 bases; bases outside gene matches: 6. Germline values: CDR1 MNHEY, CDR2 SVGAGI. This CDR3 has 18 amino acids. The CDR3 loop is CASSYSTLQGAGANVLTF. CDR3 in DNA: TGTGCCAGCAGTTACTCAACCCTACAGGGGGCTGGGGCCAACGTCCTGACTTTC.

This clonotype was picked up a small number of times. The V and J genes are TRBV20-1 and TRBJ2-1; D is possibly TRBD1 (5 bases). Germline loops: CDR1 DFQATT, CDR2 SNEGSKA (reference sequence). V lost 3 bases to trimming and J lost 4 bases, with 10 bases between them. The CDR3 runs to 13 residues. The CDR3 loop is CSARLDRYNEQFF. The CDR3 DNA sequence: TGCAGTGCTAGGTTAGACAGATACAATGAGCAGTTCTTC.

This clonotype occurred a few times. V usage is TRBV29-1 and J usage is TRBJ2-5, with 10 bases that match TRBD1. In germline, CDR1 is SQVTM, CDR2 ANQGSEA. The V gene end was trimmed by 3 bases and the J gene end by 7 bases; junction bases not matched to a gene: 5. The CDR3 is made up of 13 amino acids. The CDR3 loop is CSVEGQGPRTQYF. CDR3 bases: TGCAGCGTTGAGGGACAGGGGCCGAGGACCCAGTACTTC.

The rearrangement links TRBV6-2 or TRBV6-3 to TRBJ2-4; 10 positions match TRBD2. The DNA end is a closer match to TRBJ2-7, so the J assignment may be wrong. CDR1 and CDR2 (germline): MNHEY, SVGEGT. This CDR3 has 16 residues. The CDR3 coding sequence is TGTGCCAGCGAACCGTCGTGGAGCGGGAGGGCTTACGAGCAGTACTTC. This sequence encodes CASEPSWSGRAYEQYF.

This chain connects TRBV7-2 to TRBJ2-3; D might be TRBD2 (5 bases). Germline loops: CDR1 SGHTA, CDR2 FQGNSA. V lost 5 bases and J 4 bases, leaving 19 bases between the germline ends. This CDR3 comprises 16 residues. The CDR3 region is CASSPPRTLGADTQYF. The CDR3 nucleotides read TGTGCCAGCAGCCCGCCGCGGACCTTGGGAGCAGATACGCAGTATTTT.

The chain carries TRBV6-6 and TRBJ1-4; D may be TRBD1 (5 bases). Germline V gene lookup returns CDR1 MNHNY and CDR2 SVGAGI (reference sequence). The CDR3 is 14 residues long. V dropped 8 bases and J dropped 5 bases, with 15 bases sitting between them. CDR3 protein: CASGGGDLNEKLFF. CDR3 bases: TGTGCCAGCGGTGGCGGGGACCTAAATGAAAAACTGTTTTTT.

This rearrangement joins TRBV20-1 to TRBJ2-5; 8 bases align to TRBD2. Looked up from germline, CDR1 is DFQATT and CDR2 is SNEGSKA (reference sequence). J gave up 5 bases and V 1 base, and 9 bases lay outside the gene matches. The CDR3 is 15 residues long. CDR3 sequence: CSARASGGPGETQYF. As DNA, the CDR3 is TGCAGTGCTAGAGCCAGCGGGGGCCCTGGGGAGACCCAGTACTTC.

The rearrangement links TRBV29-1 to TRBJ2-1; D may be TRBD1 (5 bases). Trimming took 4 bases from V and 8 from J, leaving 18 bases between them. The CDR3 runs 14 residues. CDR1 is SQVTM, CDR2 ANQGSEA, per germline. The CDR3 spells CSVVRGRGFDEQFF. The CDR3 bases are TGCAGCGTTGTAAGGGGAAGGGGCTTCGATGAGCAGTTCTTC.

Here the CDR3 DNA reads TGTGCCAGCAGCCAAGATCTGGACCCCACAGGGGTGAGGGACTATGGCTACACCTTC. Its translation is CASSQDLDPTGVRDYGYTF. The V gene is TRBV3-1, the J gene TRBJ1-2, with 7 bases matching TRBD1. This CDR3 is built from 19 residues. Germline CDR1 and CDR2: LGHDT and YNNKEL (reference sequence). V was clipped by 0 bases and J by 3 bases; unmatched bases: 16.

The chain carries TRBV4-2 and TRBJ2-1; D uncertain. The germline gives CDR1 LGHNA, CDR2 YNFKEQ. Trimming pared 2 bases from V and 4 bases from J, leaving 9 bases between. This CDR3 comprises 14 residues. The CDR3 DNA follows: TGTGCCAGCAGCCAAAGTCTGGTTTACAATGAGCAGTTCTTC. It specifies CASSQSLVYNEQFF.

This clonotype was seen a few times. V usage is TRBV7-8 and J usage is TRBJ1-2, with TRBD1 as a possible D gene (6 bases). V was cut by 2 bases and J by 8 bases, with 15 bases left in between. Per the germline V gene, CDR1 is SGHVS and CDR2 is FQNEAQ. CDR3 size: 14 residues. Here the CDR3 reads CASSLTPGATGYTF. The CDR3 DNA reads as TGTGCCAGCAGCTTAACTCCAGGGGCTACAGGCTACACCTTC.

This clonotype was picked up one time. This chain uses TRBV4-1 with TRBJ2-7, with unresolved D. CDR1 and CDR2 from the germline V gene are MGHRA and YSYEKL. The V and J ends lost 2 bases and 6 bases respectively, with 17 bases between them. CDR3 length: 15 residues. CDR3 DNA: TGCGCCAGCAGCCAACTATTAGGGCCTCCTACCGAGCAGTACTTC. As protein: CASSQLLGPPTEQYF.

The chain combines TRBV12-3 or TRBV12-4 with TRBJ1-1; 7 bases are shared with TRBD1. CDR3 length equals 13 residues. Losses at the gene ends were 3 bases for V and 10 bases for J; bases not matched to a gene: 8. The CDR3 loop reads CASSFGLSGGAFF. The CDR3 DNA reads as TGTGCCAGCAGTTTTGGATTGTCAGGGGGAGCTTTCTTT.

This clonotype was picked up a small number of times. The chain couples TRBV29-1 to TRBJ2-7; the D gene is possibly TRBD2 (7 bases). Germline CDR1 reads SQVTM; CDR2 reads ANQGSEA. The CDR3 covers 14 residues. Trimming shortened V by 3 bases and J by 4 bases, and 16 bases separated the two germline ends. The CDR3 protein is CSVDPRGGGYEQYF. CDR3 DNA sequence: TGCAGCGTTGACCCCAGGGGCGGGGGATACGAGCAGTACTTC.

This chain links TRBV4-1 with TRBJ2-3, with D possibly matching TRBD2 (6 bases). The V end lost 2 bases, the J end lost 0 bases, and 27 bases lay between the germline ends. The CDR3 is 21 amino acids. Per germline, CDR1 MGHRA and CDR2 YSYEKL. The DNA for the CDR3 is TGCGCCAGCAGCCAATTCAATTTGAAATCCGGTCGGGGGTACAGCACAGATACGCAGTATTTT. Translated: CASSQFNLKSGRGYSTDTQYF.

The rearrangement uses TRBV29-1 and TRBJ2-7; D gene ambiguous. V was pared by 0 bases and J by 4 bases, with 16 bases between. This CDR3 is 15 amino acids long. Germline assignment: CDR1 SQVTM and CDR2 ANQGSEA. CDR3 residues: CSVEDKGGDGYEQYF. In DNA form, the CDR3 reads TGCAGCGTTGAAGATAAAGGTGGTGATGGGTACGAGCAGTACTTC.

The chain has TRBV5-1 and TRBJ2-7; D is unresolved. Germline CDR1 and CDR2: SGHRS and YFSETQ. The CDR3 sequence is 14 residues long. V shed 2 bases and J shed 0 bases, with 9 bases lying between them. CDR3 sequence reads: CASSFLGRSYEQYF. The CDR3 DNA is TGCGCCAGCAGCTTTCTAGGGCGCTCCTACGAGCAGTACTTC.

The rearrangement links TRBV5-1 to TRBJ1-1, with 8 positions matching TRBD1. J gave up 5 bases and V 4 bases, and 13 bases lay outside the gene matches. The CDR3 is 16 amino acids. Germline CDR1 is SGHRS and CDR2 is YFSETQ. Here the CDR3 reads CASSVERGQGVTEAFF. The DNA of the CDR3 is TGCGCCAGCAGCGTAGAGAGAGGACAGGGAGTAACTGAAGCTTTCTTT.

The genes are TRBV7-3 and TRBJ2-1; D is perhaps TRBD2 (6 bases). The germline V gene has CDR1 SGHTA and CDR2 FQGTGA. V was trimmed by 5 bases and J by 9 bases, leaving 14 bases between them. The CDR3 has 13 residues. The CDR3 nucleotides are TGTGCCAGCAGCCCAGGAGGGCGAGGTGAGCAGTTCTTC. Its translation is CASSPGGRGEQFF.

The J gene is TRBJ2-5, the V gene TRBV5-6, with 7 bases fitting TRBD1. The ends lost 4 bases at V and 0 bases at J; junction bases unmatched: 9. This CDR3 has 16 residues. Germline CDR1 and CDR2: SGHDT and YYEEEE. The CDR3 is CASSVQGLIYQETQYF. DNA for the CDR3: TGTGCCAGCAGCGTACAGGGGCTGATATACCAAGAGACCCAGTACTTC.

This clonotype was seen a handful of times. The genes are TRBV20-1 and TRBJ2-1; TRBD2 might be the D (6 bases). The ends were cut back, 3 bases at V and 9 bases at J, with 21 bases in the middle. This CDR3 spans 15 amino acids. Germline V gives CDR1 DFQATT, CDR2 SNEGSKA (reference sequence). CDR3 DNA sequence: TGCAGTGCTAGGCCCGCGGGGCCCTTAGCGACTGAGCAGTTCTTC. This gives the protein CSARPAGPLATEQFF.

This clonotype showed up many times. The V and J genes are TRBV10-3 and TRBJ2-1; 7 bases are a match to TRBD2. Germline CDR1 and CDR2: ENHRY and SYGVKD. With 3 bases clipped from V and 5 bases from J, the junction kept 10 bases outside the gene matches. The CDR3 runs 16 residues. CDR3 loop: CAISESRRGRNNEQFF. CDR3 bases: TGTGCCATCAGTGAAAGTCGGCGGGGGAGAAACAATGAGCAGTTCTTC.

The gene calls are TRBV5-1 and TRBJ2-2; no clear D. V shed 4 bases and J shed 7 bases, with 11 bases lying between them. Per the germline V gene, CDR1 is SGHRS and CDR2 is YFSETQ. The CDR3 is 13 amino acids. CDR3 sequence reads: CASSPRIGGELFF. DNA of the CDR3: TGCGCCAGCAGCCCCCGAATCGGCGGGGAGCTGTTTTTT.

The chain combines TRBV9 with TRBJ2-3; D is perhaps TRBD1 (5 bases). The CDR3 length is 17 residues. Trimming stripped 3 bases from V and 2 bases from J, with 19 bases between. From germline, CDR1 is SGDLS and CDR2 YYNGEE. The CDR3 coding sequence is TGTGCCAGCAGCGCAGGGCAAACCACCGCGACCACAGATACGCAGTATTTT. This encodes CASSAGQTTATTDTQYF.

This clonotype came up a few times. The chain couples TRBV29-1 to TRBJ2-7, with a possible D match to TRBD1 (5 bases). Germline assignment: CDR1 SQVTM and CDR2 ANQGSEA. The CDR3 is 13 amino acids. V gave up 7 bases and J gave up 3 bases, with 16 bases separating them. CDR3 in DNA: TGCAGCGCTTTGGACAAGAAGGGCTACGAGCAGTACTTC. Protein: CSALDKKGYEQYF.

The V and J genes are TRBV7-3 and TRBJ2-3, with 7 bases matching TRBD2. The CDR3 extends over 16 amino acids. The germline V gene has CDR1 SGHTA and CDR2 FQGTGA. V dropped 1 base and J dropped 1; count of bases not matched to a gene: 5. CDR3 in DNA: TGTGCCAGCAGCTTAAGAGCGGGAATTGGCACAGATACGCAGTATTTT. It encodes CASSLRAGIGTDTQYF.

This chain connects TRBV6-5 to TRBJ2-1, with 8 bases identical to TRBD1. The CDR3 spans 16 residues. After removal of 5 bases from V and 6 bases from J, the junction contained 12 bases not matched to a gene. Germline lookup yields CDR1 MNHEY and CDR2 SVGAGI. The CDR3 DNA is TGTGCCAGCAGTACCCCAAGACAGGGGACCGTCAATGAGCAGTTCTTC. Translation: CASSTPRQGTVNEQFF.